In its sample, the clone carrying this T cell receptor beta chain is medium-sized. None of the patients had undergone any treatment ahead of thyroid surgery. The CDR3 is made up of 14 amino acids. The germline V gene has CDR1 MNHEY and CDR2 SVGAGI. The ends lost 0 bases at V and 9 bases at J; junction bases unmatched: 4. The sample belongs to a study of metastatic and nonmetastatic thyroid tumors. Study-wide background: Comparative analysis of repertoires was undertaken across blood and tumor or nodule tissue obtained from malignant and benign thyroid patients.

Under the authors' procedure: Construction of a distant-metastasis classifier for papillary thyroid cancer relied on CDR3 differences across clinicopathological groups. TCRdb re-clonotyped the PCR reads via MiXCR. The V and J calls here are based on TCRdb, not the publication. The sample consists of about 21,000 clones, about a quarter of them appearing once. This receptor was taken from a female donor with papillary thyroid cancer or a benign thyroid nodule (not recorded which). Some clones in this sample may be carry-over from other donors' samples. Sequencing input: blood. This chain uses TRBV6-5 with TRBJ1-5; 8 nucleotides match TRBD1. CDR3 residues: CASSYSGQGLPQHF. The CDR3 DNA is TGTGCCAGCAGTTACTCAGGACAGGGATTGCCCCAGCATTTT.